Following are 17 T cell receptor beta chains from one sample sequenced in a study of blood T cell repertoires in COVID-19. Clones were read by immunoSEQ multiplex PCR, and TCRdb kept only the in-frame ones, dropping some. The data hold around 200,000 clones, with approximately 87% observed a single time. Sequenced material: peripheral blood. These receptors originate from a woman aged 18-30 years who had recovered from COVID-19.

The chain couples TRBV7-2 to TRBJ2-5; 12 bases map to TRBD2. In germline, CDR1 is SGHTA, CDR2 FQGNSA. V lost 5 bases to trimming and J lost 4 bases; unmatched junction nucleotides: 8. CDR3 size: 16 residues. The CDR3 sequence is CASSQIGLAGSETQYF. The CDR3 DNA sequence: TGTGCCAGCAGCCAAATCGGACTAGCGGGGTCAGAGACCCAGTACTTC.

The CDR3 protein is CASSLEQRGEQETQYF. In DNA, the CDR3 is TGTGCCAGCAGCTTAGAACAGCGGGGGGAACAAGAGACCCAGTACTTC. The chain uses TRBV7-7 and TRBJ2-5, with 9 bases identical to TRBD2. With V trimmed by 1 base and J by 2 bases, 5 bases remained unmatched. CDR1 and CDR2 (germline): SSHAT, FNYEAQ (reference sequence). CDR3 size: 16 residues.

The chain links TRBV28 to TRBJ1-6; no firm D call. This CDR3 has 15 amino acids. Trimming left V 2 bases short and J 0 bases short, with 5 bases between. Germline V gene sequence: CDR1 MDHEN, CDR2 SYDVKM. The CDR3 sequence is CASSLMSSYNSPLHF. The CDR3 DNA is TGTGCCAGCAGTTTAATGAGCTCCTATAATTCACCCCTCCACTTT.

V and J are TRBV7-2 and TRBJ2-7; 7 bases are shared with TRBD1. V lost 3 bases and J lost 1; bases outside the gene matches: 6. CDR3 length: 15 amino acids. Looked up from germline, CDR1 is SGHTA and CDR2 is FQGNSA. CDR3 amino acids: CASSFGTVISYEQYF. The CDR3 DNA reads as TGTGCCAGCAGCTTCGGGACAGTCATTTCCTACGAGCAGTACTTC.

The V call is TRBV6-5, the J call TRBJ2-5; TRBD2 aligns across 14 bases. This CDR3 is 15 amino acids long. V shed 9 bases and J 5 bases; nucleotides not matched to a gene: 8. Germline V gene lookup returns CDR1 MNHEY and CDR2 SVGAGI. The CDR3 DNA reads TGTGCCAGTACGGGGACTAGCGGGAGTCCCGAGACCCAGTACTTC. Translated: CASTGTSGSPETQYF.

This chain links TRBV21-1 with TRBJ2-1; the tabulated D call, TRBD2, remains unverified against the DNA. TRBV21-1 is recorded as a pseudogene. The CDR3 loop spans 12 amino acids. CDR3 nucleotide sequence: TGTAGGAGCGGGAGTTGGGATGATGAGCAGTTCTTC. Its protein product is CRSGSWDDEQFF.

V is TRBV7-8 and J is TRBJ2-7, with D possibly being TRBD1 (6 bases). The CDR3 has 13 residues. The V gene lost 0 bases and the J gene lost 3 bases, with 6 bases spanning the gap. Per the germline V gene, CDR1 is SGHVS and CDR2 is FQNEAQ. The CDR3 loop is CASSLAGGYEQYV. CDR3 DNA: TGTGCCAGCAGCTTAGCAGGGGGCTACGAGCAGTACGTC.

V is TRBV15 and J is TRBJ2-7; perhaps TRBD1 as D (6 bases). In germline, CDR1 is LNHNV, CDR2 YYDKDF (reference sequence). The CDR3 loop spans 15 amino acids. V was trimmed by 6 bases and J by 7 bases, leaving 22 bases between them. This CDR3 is CATSVMGASLREQYV. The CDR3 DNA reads TGTGCCACCAGTGTAATGGGGGCTAGTCTGAGGGAGCAGTACGTC.

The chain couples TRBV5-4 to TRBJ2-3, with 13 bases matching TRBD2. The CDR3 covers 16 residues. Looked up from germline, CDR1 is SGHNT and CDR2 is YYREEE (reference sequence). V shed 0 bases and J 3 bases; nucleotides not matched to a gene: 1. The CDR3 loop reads CASSLGGLAGTDTQYF. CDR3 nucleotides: TGTGCCAGCAGCTTGGGGGGACTAGCGGGGACAGATACGCAGTATTTT.

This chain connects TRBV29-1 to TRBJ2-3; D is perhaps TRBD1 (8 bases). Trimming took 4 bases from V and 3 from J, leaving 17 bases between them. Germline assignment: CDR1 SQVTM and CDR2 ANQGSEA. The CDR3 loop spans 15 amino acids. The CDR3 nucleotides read TGCAGCGTTGTTCTAGGACAGGGAGGGACAGATACGCAGTATTTT. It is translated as CSVVLGQGGTDTQYF.

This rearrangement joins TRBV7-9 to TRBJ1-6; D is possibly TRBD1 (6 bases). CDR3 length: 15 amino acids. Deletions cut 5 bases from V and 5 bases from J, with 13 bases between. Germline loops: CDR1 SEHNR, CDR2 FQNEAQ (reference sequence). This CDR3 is CASSPRAGDNSPLHF. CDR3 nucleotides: TGTGCCAGCAGCCCCCGGGCAGGGGATAATTCACCCCTCCACTTT.

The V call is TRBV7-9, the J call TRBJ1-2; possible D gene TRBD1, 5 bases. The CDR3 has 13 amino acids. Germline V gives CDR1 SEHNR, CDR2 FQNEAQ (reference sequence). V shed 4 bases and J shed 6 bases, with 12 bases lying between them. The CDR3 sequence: CASSSGRGDGYTF. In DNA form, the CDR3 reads TGTGCCAGCAGCTCCGGACGGGGGGATGGCTACACCTTC.

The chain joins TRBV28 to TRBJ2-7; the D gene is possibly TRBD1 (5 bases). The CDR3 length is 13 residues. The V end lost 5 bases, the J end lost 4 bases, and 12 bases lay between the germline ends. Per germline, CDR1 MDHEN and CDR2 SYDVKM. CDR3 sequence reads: CASSLRDRYEQYV. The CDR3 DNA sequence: TGTGCCAGCAGTCTCAGGGATAGGTACGAGCAGTACGTC.

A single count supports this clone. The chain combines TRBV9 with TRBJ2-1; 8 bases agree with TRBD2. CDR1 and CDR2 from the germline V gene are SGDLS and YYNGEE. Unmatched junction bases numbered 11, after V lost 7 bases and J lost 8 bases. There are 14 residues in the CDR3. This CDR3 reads CASGPGGGYDEQFF. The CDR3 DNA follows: TGTGCCAGCGGGCCTGGCGGGGGGTATGATGAGCAGTTCTTC.

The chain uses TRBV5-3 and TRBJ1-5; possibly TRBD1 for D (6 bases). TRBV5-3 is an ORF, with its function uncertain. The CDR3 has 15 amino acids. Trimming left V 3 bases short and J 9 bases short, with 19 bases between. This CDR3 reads CARSYYRERNTPQHF. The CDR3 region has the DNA TGTGCCAGAAGCTACTACAGGGAGCGAAATACGCCCCAGCATTTT.

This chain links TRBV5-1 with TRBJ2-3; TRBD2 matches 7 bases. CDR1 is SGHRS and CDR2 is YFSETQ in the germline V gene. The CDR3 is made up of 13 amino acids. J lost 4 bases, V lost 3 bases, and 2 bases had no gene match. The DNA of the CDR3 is TGCGCCAGCAGCTCGGGAGGAGCAGATACGCAGTATTTT. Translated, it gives CASSSGGADTQYF.

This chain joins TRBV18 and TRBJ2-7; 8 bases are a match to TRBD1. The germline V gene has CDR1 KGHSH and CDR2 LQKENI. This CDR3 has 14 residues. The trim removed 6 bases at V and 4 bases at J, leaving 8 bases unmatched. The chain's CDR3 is CASSHLDRAYEQYF. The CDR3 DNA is TGTGCCAGCTCTCACCTGGACAGGGCATACGAGCAGTACTTC.